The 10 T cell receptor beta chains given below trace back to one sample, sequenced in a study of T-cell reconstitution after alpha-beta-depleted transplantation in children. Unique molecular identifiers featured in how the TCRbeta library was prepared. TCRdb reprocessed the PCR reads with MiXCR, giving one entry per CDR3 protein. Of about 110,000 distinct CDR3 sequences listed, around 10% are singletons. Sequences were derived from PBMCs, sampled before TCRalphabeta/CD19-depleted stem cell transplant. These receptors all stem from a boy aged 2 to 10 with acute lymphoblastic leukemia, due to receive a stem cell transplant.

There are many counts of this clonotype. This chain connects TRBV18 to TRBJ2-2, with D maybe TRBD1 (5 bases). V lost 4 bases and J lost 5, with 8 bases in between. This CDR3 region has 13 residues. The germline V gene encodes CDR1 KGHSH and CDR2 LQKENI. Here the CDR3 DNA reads TGTGCCAGCTCACTTCAGGGAACCGGGGAGCTGTTTTTT. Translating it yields CASSLQGTGELFF.

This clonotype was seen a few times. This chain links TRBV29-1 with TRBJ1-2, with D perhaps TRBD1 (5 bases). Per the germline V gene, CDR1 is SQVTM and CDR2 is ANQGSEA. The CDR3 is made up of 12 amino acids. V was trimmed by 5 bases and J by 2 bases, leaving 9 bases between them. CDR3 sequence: CSVRGGNYGYTF. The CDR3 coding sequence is TGCAGCGTTCGGGGGGGAAACTATGGCTACACCTTC.

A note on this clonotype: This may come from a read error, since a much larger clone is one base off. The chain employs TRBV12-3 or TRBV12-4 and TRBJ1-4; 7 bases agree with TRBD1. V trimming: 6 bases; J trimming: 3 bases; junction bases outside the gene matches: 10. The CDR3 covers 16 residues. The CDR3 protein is CASSPQGDRPNEKLFF. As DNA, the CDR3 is TGTGCCAGCAGCCCCCAAGGGGACAGACCTAATGAAAAACTGTTTTTT.

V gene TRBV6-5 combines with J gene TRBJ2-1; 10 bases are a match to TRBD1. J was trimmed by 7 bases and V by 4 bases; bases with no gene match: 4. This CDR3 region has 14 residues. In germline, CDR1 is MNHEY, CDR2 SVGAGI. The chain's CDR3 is CASSSGTGVNEQFF. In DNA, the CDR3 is TGTGCCAGCAGTTCCGGGACAGGGGTGAATGAGCAGTTCTTC.

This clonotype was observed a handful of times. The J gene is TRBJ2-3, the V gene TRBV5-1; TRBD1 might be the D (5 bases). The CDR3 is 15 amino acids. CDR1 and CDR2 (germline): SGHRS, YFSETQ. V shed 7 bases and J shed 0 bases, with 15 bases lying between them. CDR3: CASQLPGRSTDTQYF. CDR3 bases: TGCGCCAGCCAGTTGCCAGGGCGTAGCACAGATACGCAGTATTTT.

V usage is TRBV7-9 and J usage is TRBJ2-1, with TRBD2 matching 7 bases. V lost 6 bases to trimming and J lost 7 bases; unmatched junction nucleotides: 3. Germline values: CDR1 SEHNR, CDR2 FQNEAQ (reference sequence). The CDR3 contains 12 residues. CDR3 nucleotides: TGTGCCAGCAGGAGCGGGATTAATGAGCAGTTCTTC. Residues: CASRSGINEQFF.

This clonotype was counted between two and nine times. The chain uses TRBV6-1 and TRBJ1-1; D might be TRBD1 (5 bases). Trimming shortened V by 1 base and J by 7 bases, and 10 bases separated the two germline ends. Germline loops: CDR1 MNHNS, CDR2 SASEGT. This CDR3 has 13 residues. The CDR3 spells CASSEVWGVEAFF. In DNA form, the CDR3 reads TGTGCCAGCAGTGAAGTGTGGGGGGTTGAAGCTTTCTTT.

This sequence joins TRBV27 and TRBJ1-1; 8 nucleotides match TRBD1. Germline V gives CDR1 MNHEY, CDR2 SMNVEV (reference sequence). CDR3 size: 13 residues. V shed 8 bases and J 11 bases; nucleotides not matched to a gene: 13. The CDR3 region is CASVQQGGSMAFF. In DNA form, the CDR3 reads TGTGCCAGCGTCCAACAGGGGGGGTCCATGGCTTTCTTT.

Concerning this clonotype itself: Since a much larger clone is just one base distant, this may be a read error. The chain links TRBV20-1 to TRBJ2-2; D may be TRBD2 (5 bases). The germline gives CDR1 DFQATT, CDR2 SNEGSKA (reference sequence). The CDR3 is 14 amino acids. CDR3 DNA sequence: TGCAGTGCTGGCCCTTCCGGGGTTACCGGGGAGCTGTTATTT. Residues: CSAGPSGVTGELLF.

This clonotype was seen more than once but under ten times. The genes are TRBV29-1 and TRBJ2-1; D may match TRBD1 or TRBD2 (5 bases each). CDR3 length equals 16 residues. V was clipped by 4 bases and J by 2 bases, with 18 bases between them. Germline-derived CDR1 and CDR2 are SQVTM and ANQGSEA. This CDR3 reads CSVGAEGRAPYNEQFF. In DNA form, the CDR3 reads TGCAGCGTTGGGGCAGAGGGGCGTGCCCCCTACAATGAGCAGTTCTTC.